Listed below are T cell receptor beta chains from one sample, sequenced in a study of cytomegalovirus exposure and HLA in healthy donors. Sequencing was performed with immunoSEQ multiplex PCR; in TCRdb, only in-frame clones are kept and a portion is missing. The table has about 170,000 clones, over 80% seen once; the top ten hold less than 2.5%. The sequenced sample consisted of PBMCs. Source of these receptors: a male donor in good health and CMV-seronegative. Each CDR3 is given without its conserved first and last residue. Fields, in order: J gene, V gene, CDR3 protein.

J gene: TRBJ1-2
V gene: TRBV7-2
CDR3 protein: ASSLGQGNVYGYT

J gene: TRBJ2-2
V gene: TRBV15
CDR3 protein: ATSTGTGNTGELF

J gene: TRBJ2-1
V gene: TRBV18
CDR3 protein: ASSPRVRTGDNEQF

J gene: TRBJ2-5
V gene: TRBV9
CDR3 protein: ASSVAGQPQY

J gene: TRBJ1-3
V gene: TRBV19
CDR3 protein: ASRHPGSGNTIY

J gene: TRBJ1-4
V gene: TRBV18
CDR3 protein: ASSLGQGGNEKLF

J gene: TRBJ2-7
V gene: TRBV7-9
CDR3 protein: ASSLSDRGLYEQY

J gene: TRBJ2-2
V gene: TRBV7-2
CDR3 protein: ASSQQGSGELF

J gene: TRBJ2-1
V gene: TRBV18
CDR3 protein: ASSPLPSGRGDEQF

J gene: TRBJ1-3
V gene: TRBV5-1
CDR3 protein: ASSLSPVSGNTIY

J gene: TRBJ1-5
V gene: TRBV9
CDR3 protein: ASSPTGGGQPQH

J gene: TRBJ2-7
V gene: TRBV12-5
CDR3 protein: ASGSGQGATYEQY

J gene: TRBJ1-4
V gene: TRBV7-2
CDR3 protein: ASSFQGGGAREKLF

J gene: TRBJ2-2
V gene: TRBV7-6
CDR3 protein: ASSLGASANTGELF

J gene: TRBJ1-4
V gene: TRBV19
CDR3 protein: ASSRLPGENEKLF

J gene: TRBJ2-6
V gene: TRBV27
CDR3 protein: ASGGVGLAGGSGANVLT

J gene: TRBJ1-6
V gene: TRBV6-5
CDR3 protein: ASSRYRGKLH

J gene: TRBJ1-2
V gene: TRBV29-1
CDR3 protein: SVEERQGDYGYT

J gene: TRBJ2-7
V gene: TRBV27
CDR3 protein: ASSPPDRATRYEQY

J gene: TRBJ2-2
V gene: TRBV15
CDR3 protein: ATSSRDRGLGGELF

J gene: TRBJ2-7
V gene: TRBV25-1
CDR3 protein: ASSENRQAYEQY

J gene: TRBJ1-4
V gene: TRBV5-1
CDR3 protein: ASSLSGQGAEKLF

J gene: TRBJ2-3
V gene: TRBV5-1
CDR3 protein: ASSLLGDYTDTQY